This T cell receptor beta chain was observed in a study of blood T cell repertoires in COVID-19. Study overall: Acute and convalescent COVID-19 samples came from the United States, Italy and Spain. Sources were T cells, B-cell-depleted T cells, or PBMCs; the material itself was cDNA or gDNA.

Original analysis: Amplification from reference gene primers served as the basis for estimated nucleated cell counts. Libraries were prepared by immunoSEQ multiplex PCR; TCRdb keeps only in-frame clonotypes and omits some of them. D and trimming come from the DNA, and the V and J calls and clone size come from that table. The data hold 250,000 to 350,000 clones, with around 90% observed a single time. The sample holds one count of this clone. The specimen sequenced was peripheral blood. This clonotype originated in a young man with active or convalescent COVID-19.

The CDR3, as DNA: TGTGCCAGTAGTTTGGTGGATGTCAGGGGGCAGATAATGCCCCAGCATTTT. Encoded protein: CASSLVDVRGQIMPQHF. The rearrangement uses TRBV19 and TRBJ1-5, with 8 positions matching TRBD1. This CDR3 spans 17 amino acids. Germline assignment: CDR1 LNHDA and CDR2 SQIVND (reference sequence). J gave up 9 bases and V 5 bases, and 18 bases lay outside the gene matches.